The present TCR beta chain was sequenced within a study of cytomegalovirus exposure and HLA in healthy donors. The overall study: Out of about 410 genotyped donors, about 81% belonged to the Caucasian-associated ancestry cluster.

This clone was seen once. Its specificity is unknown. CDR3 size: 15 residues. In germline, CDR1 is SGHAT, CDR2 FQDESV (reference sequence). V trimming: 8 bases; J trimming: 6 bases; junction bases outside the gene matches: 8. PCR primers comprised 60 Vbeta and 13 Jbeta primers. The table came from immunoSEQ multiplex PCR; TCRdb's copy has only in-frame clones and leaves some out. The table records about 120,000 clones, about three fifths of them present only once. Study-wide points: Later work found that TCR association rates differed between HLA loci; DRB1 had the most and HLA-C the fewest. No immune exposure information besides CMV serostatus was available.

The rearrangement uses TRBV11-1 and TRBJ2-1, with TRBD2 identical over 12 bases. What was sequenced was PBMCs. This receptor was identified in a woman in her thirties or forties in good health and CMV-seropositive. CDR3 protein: CASRRPGLAGNEQFF. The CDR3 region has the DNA TGTGCCAGCCGCCGACCGGGACTAGCGGGCAATGAGCAGTTCTTC.